This T cell receptor beta chain was identified in a study of human T cells and chemical hapten exposure. Study results and caveats: Donor immune responses may differ from healthy people's, since all donors had alopecia.

The V gene's germline CDR1 is SNHLY and CDR2 FYNNEI. V lost 3 bases and J lost 2; bases outside the gene matches: 5. This CDR3 spans 15 amino acids. Within the library, unique molecular identifiers were attached to each individual cDNA molecule. TCRdb reprocessed the RACE reads with MiXCR, giving one entry per CDR3 protein. The data show 360,000 or so distinct CDR3 sequences, about 6% seen once. Time point defined: patch test 2, 6 weeks after DPC sensitization. The treatment here: therapeutic diphenylcyclopropenone sensitization with weekly scalp DPC. Only after blood had been drawn was each patch test applied. This clonotype was picked up a small number of times. The target antigen is unknown.

Specimen: whole blood, collected in connection with sensitization to the hapten diphenylcyclopropenone (DPC). This sequence was found in a woman younger than 35 with alopecia areata. Some clones in this sample may be carry-over from other donors' samples. The genes are TRBV2 and TRBJ1-2, with TRBD1 identical over 8 bases. The CDR3 nucleotides read TGTGCCAGCAGTGACCGGGCAGGGGGCAACTATGGCTACACCTTC. It is translated as CASSDRAGGNYGYTF.